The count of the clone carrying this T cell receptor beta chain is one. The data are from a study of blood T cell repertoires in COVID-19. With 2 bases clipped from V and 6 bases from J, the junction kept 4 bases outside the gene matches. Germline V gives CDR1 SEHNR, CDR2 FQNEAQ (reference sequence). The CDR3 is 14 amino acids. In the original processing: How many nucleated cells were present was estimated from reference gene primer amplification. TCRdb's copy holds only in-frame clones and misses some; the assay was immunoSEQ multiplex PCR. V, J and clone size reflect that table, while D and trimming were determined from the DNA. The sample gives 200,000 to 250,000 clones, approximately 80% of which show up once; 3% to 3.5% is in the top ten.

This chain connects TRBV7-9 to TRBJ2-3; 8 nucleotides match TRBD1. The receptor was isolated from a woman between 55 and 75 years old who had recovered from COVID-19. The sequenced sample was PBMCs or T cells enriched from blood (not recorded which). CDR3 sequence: CASSLNQGADTQYF. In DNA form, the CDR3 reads TGTGCCAGCAGCTTAAACCAGGGGGCGGATACGCAGTATTTT.